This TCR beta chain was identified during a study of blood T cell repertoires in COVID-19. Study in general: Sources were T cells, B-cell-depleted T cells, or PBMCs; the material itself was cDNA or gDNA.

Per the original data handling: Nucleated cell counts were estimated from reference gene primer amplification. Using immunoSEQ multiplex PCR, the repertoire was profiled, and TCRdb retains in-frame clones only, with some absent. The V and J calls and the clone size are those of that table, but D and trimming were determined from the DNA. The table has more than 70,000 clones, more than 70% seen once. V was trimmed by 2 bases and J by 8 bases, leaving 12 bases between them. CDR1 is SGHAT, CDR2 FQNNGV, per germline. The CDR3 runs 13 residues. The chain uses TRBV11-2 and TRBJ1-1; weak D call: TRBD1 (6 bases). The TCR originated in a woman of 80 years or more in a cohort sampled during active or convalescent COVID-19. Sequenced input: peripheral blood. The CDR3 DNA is TGTGCCAGCAGCTTATCACGGACAGTCGAAGCTTTCTTT. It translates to CASSLSRTVEAFF.